This T cell receptor beta chain was recorded in a study of lymphopenia after photon versus proton radiotherapy. The CDR3 has 14 amino acids. Germline V gene sequence: CDR1 MDHEN, CDR2 SYDVKM. The V end was cut by 5 bases, the J end by 8 bases, with 18 bases between. The data were produced by immunoSEQ multiplex PCR, yet TCRdb's version contains in-frame clones alone and is incomplete. The data contain 40,000 to 45,000 clones, roughly 86% of them singletons. This specimen consisted of peripheral blood, obtained from a patient treated with proton-based radiotherapy. The source of this sequence is a woman aged 70-85 years with pancreatic cancer. Some clones in this sample may be carry-over from other donors' samples. The V and J genes are TRBV28 and TRBJ1-1; D remains ambiguous. CDR3 DNA: TGTGCCAGCAGTCTCCTAGCAGGTCGATCCGAAGCTTTCTTT. This codes for CASSLLAGRSEAFF.